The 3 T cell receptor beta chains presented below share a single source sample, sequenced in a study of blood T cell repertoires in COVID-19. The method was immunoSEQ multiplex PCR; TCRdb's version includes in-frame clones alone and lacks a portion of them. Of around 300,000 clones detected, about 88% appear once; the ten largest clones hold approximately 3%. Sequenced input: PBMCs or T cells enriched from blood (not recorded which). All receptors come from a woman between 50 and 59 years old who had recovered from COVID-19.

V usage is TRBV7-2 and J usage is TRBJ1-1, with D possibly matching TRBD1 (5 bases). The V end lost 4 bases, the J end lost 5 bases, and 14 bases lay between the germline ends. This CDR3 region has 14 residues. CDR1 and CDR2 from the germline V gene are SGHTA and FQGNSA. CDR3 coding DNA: TGTGCCAGCAGCTCACAACCCGGGGGGACTGAAGCTTTCTTT. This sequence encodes CASSSQPGGTEAFF.

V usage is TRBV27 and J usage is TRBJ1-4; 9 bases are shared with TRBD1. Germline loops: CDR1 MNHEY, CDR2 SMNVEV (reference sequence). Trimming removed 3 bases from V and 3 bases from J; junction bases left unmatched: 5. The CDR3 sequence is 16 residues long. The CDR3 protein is CASSFHRGRANEKLFF. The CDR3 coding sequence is TGTGCCAGCAGTTTCCACAGGGGGCGGGCTAATGAAAAACTGTTTTTT.

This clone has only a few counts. CDR3 sequence: CAWGGTGTGAYEQYF. The DNA of the CDR3 is TGTGCCTGGGGGGGAACCGGGACAGGGGCCTACGAGCAGTACTTC. The chain uses TRBV30 and TRBJ2-7, with 10 positions matching TRBD1. Germline CDR1 GTSNPN, CDR2 SVGIG (reference sequence). J gave up 2 bases and V 5 bases, and 9 bases lay outside the gene matches. The CDR3 consists of 15 residues.